This TCR beta chain was observed in a study of blood T cells in healthy people across ages. Study-level findings and limits: Unsorted PBMCs blocked a conclusive comparison of naive and antigen-experienced cells. Diversity figures based on one million T cells were deemed too low. Higher naive T cell percentage went strongly together with higher TCR beta diversity.

V dropped 3 bases and J dropped 9 bases, with 12 bases sitting between them. CDR3 size: 14 residues. CDR1 is LNHNV and CDR2 is YYDKDF in the germline V gene (reference sequence). At least 6 million PBMCs were isolated per sample. Alongside a J-beta primer mix, a sample-barcoded 5' primer served in a second PCR lasting roughly 7 to 11 cycles. TCRdb re-called the 5' RACE reads through MiXCR, storing one row per CDR3 protein. The table shows roughly 2 million distinct CDR3 sequences, with about 49% occurring only once. Worth noting for this clonotype: Its cognate antigen is unknown.

This rearrangement joins TRBV15 to TRBJ1-6; D may be TRBD1 (6 bases). This clonotype was obtained from a woman in her thirties or forties in good health. Sequenced sample: blood. CDR3 nucleotides: TGTGCCACCAGCAGTCAACAGGGTGGTTCACCCCTCCACTTT. Residues: CATSSQQGGSPLHF.